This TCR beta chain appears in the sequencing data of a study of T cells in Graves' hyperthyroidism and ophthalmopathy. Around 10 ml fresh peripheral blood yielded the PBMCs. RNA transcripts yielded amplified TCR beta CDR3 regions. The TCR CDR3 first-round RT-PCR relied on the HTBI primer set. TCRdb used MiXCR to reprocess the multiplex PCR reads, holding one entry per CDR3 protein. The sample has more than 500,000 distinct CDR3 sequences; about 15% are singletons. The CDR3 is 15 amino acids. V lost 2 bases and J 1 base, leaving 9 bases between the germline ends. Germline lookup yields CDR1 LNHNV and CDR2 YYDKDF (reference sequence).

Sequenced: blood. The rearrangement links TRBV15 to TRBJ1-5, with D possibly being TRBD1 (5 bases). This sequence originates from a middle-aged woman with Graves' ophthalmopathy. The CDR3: CATSRIQGSNQPQHF. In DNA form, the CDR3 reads TGTGCCACCAGCAGAATTCAGGGAAGCAATCAGCCCCAGCATTTT.